This TCR beta chain appears in the sequencing data of a study of blood T cell repertoires in COVID-19. The CDR3 is 15 amino acids. Trimming at V came to 0 bases and at J to 8 bases, leaving 7 bases not matched to a gene. Germline V lookup: CDR1 SGDLS, CDR2 YYNGEE. This clone was seen more than once but under ten times. As handled by the study authors: From reference gene primer amplification, estimates of nucleated cell counts were derived. TCRdb's copy holds only in-frame clones and misses some; the assay was immunoSEQ multiplex PCR. The V and J calls and the clone size are those of that table, but D and trimming were determined from the DNA. Of about 400,000 clones in the sample, roughly 87% were seen once.

Sequencing was carried out using PBMCs or T cells enriched from blood (not recorded which). The TCR originated in a woman between 25 and 40 years old who had recovered from COVID-19. The chain links TRBV9 to TRBJ1-4; TRBD1 matches 7 bases. CDR3 protein: CASSVGGGSGEKLFF. The CDR3 DNA is TGTGCCAGCAGCGTAGGAGGGGGCTCGGGGGAAAAACTGTTTTTT.